This record looks at one T cell receptor beta chain sequence and its context. The antigen it binds to is not known. No much larger clone exists at a distance of one base, and base qualities are not known. The sample comes from a study of T-cell memory formation after mild COVID-19 (dated by TCRdb to the early 2020s). For the study in its entirety: TCR sequence clusters from the two donors were largely donor specific. Two young, previously healthy adult volunteers made up the cohort, one male and one female. In two donors, T-cell clones that expanded and contracted after mild COVID-19 were followed by sequencing TCRalpha and TCRbeta repertoires longitudinally.

The study at large found these results: Only a couple of mild cases were covered in the study, and larger cohorts including severe cases with pre-infection samples were considered necessary. Contracting CD4+ clones appeared mostly in the CM and EM memory subsets, whereas CD8+ clones were enriched in EMRA. From day 15 to 85, contracting clones showed balanced CD4/CD8 phenotypes, whereas a second wave of clones that expanded from day 15 to 37 leaned towards CD4+. Some responding clones were detected in pre-infection memory, which suggested that pre-existing cross-reactive memory T cells had joined the SARS-CoV-2 response. The second-wave clones that peaked on day 37 were not confirmed to be SARS-CoV-2 specific.

Ficoll-Paque density gradient centrifugation was the method used to isolate PBMCs. For sequencing, an Illumina NovaSeq 6000 was employed. TCRalpha and TCRbeta cDNA libraries were built by 5'RACE with constant-segment primers, adding sample barcodes and unique molecular identifiers. Trizol reagent was used to extract RNA from every sample. Libraries were amplified in two PCR steps, with a second sample barcode and Illumina TruSeq adapters added in the second step. Sequencing of the libraries was done on an Illumina NovaSeq, producing 2 x 150 bp paired-end reads. Turning to the authors' computational methods: With migec v1.2.7, reads were demultiplexed and then collapsed into UMI-guided consensus sequences. Using mixcr v2.1.11, the UMI consensuses were aligned to TRA and TRB V and J templates and assembled into clonotypes. Expanded or contracted clonotypes were those called significant by both edgeR and NoisET, with noise models trained on biological replicates. For edgeR calls, the cutoffs were a false discovery rate-adjusted p below 0.01 and a log2 fold-change threshold of 1. As an exploratory analysis of dynamics, PCA with hierarchical clustering was applied to max-normalized trajectories of the 1000 most abundant clonotypes. Separately sequenced CD4+ and CD8+ repertoires were used to assign the CD4 or CD8 phenotype of responding clones. TCRdb passed the public sequencing reads through fastp at Q25 and MiXCR, retaining productive beta sequences. Identical CDR3 proteins give one entry, which carries the most common genes and DNA. The V and J calls, along with clone size, are taken from TCRdb and not from the paper's own processing. The sample includes 400,000 to 550,000 distinct CDR3 sequences, with more than 20% observed a single time. 12% of the sample is in the top ten clones.

Sequenced material: PBMCs or a T cell subset sorted from them (not recorded which). The sequence was obtained from an adult woman who had mild COVID-19 (a few samples of this study predate the infection). The sample titles of this study are shuffled in the database, so cell type and time point are left out; the donor was told from shared clones.

The nucleotides read TGTGCCAGTAGCGGCGGATCTCTGGCGCGCACAGATACGCAGTATTTT. This yields the protein CASSGGSLARTDTQYF. The chain uses TRBV19 and TRBJ2-3, with the D gene uncertain. The CDR3 spans 16 residues, from the cysteine through the phenylalanine. Here the CDR3 DNA is all that survives: 48 bases in frame from base 1. Cut back by 6 bases and 1 base, the V and J ends lie 17 bases apart. CDR1 and CDR2, per the germline V gene (reference sequence), are LNHDA and SQIVND.